The 32 T cell receptor beta chains listed next were all sequenced from one sample in a study of cytomegalovirus exposure and HLA in healthy donors. PCR involved 60 Vbeta and 13 Jbeta primers. The assay was immunoSEQ multiplex PCR, and TCRdb's table has in-frame clones only and misses some. Altogether approximately 90,000 clones are present, roughly 80% being singletons, with the ten largest covering about 3%. The source material was PBMCs. Receptor source: a middle-aged man in good health and CMV-seronegative.

The rearrangement uses TRBV7-2 and TRBJ2-2; TRBD1 matches 9 bases. Trimming took 5 bases from V and 7 from J; bases not matched to a gene: 5. The CDR3 has 14 residues. From germline, CDR1 is SGHTA and CDR2 FQGNSA. The CDR3 region is CASSPGQGDGELFF. The CDR3 DNA reads TGTGCCAGCAGCCCGGGACAGGGCGACGGGGAGCTGTTTTTT.

This clone was found once. The chain uses TRBV7-2 and TRBJ1-2, with D uncertain. The germline V and J ends were trimmed by 5 bases and 5 bases, with 9 bases remaining between them. CDR1 and CDR2 from the germline V gene are SGHTA and FQGNSA. The CDR3 is made up of 12 amino acids. CDR3 nucleotide sequence: TGTGCCAGCAGCATGCAGGATTATGGCTACACCTTC. The encoded protein is CASSMQDYGYTF.

This CDR3 is CASSDNRGGEAFF. CDR3 in DNA: TGTGCCAGCAGCGACAACAGGGGGGGTGAAGCTTTCTTT. The V and J genes are TRBV7-3 and TRBJ1-1; 8 bases are a match to TRBD1. J was trimmed by 7 bases and V by 5 bases; bases with no gene match: 6. The CDR3 consists of 13 residues. Germline lookup yields CDR1 SGHTA and CDR2 FQGTGA.

The table lists this clone with a few counts. This chain links TRBV7-3 with TRBJ2-3; D gene unclear. CDR1 is SGHTA and CDR2 is FQGTGA in the germline V gene. Trimming left V 0 bases short and J 2 bases short, with 3 bases between. This CDR3 has 13 amino acids. The CDR3 DNA is TGTGCCAGCAGCTTAACCAACACAGATACGCAGTATTTT. Translation: CASSLTNTDTQYF.

The V call is TRBV19, the J call TRBJ1-2, with 8 bases aligning to TRBD1. This CDR3 has 15 amino acids. Germline trimming cut 2 bases from V and 2 bases from J; bases unmatched to any gene: 4. Germline CDR1 is LNHDA and CDR2 is SQIVND (reference sequence). CDR3: CASSIRTGTNYGYTF. For the CDR3, the DNA is TGTGCCAGTAGTATAAGGACAGGGACCAACTATGGCTACACCTTC.

V usage is TRBV6-1 and J usage is TRBJ2-7; 12 positions agree with TRBD2. Germline loops: CDR1 MNHNS, CDR2 SASEGT. The ends lost 3 bases at V and 2 bases at J; junction bases unmatched: 5. CDR3 size: 16 residues. The chain's CDR3 is CASSDLAGGATYEQYF. CDR3 bases: TGTGCCAGCAGTGATCTAGCGGGGGGGGCTACCTACGAGCAGTACTTC.

The V gene is TRBV7-3, the J gene TRBJ2-2; a possible D gene is TRBD2 (6 bases). Germline CDR1 and CDR2: SGHTA and FQGTGA. The CDR3 consists of 13 residues. Deletions cut 9 bases from V and 6 bases from J, with 14 bases between. The CDR3 nucleotides are TGTGCCAGTGGGGGAGGAGGCTCCGGGGAGCTGTTTTTT. Its translation is CASGGGGSGELFF.

The chain employs TRBV5-1 and TRBJ2-1; TRBD2 agrees at 13 bases. Looked up from germline, CDR1 is SGHRS and CDR2 is YFSETQ. The junction had 7 bases not matched to a gene; V was cut back by 5 bases and J by 5 bases. The CDR3 consists of 16 residues. The CDR3 sequence: CASSKGGLAGNNEQFF. In DNA, the CDR3 is TGCGCCAGCAGTAAAGGGGGACTAGCGGGGAACAATGAGCAGTTCTTC.

The chain links TRBV7-2 to TRBJ2-2; D might be TRBD1 (6 bases). Germline CDR1 reads SGHTA; CDR2 reads FQGNSA. V shed 5 bases and J shed 3 bases, with 13 bases lying between them. The CDR3 spans 15 residues. Here the CDR3 DNA reads TGTGCCAGCAGCATCGCAGGGGAACACACCGGGGAGCTGTTTTTT. Its translation is CASSIAGEHTGELFF.

V and J are TRBV7-2 and TRBJ1-5; possible D gene TRBD1, 5 bases. Germline V gene data show CDR1 as SGHTA and CDR2 as FQGNSA. Trimming pared 0 bases from V and 11 bases from J, leaving 8 bases between. The CDR3 has 12 amino acids. The CDR3 DNA sequence: TGTGCCAGCAGCTTAGCGGACACCTCCCAGCATTTT. Translation gives CASSLADTSQHF. Drawing the rest from reference TRBV7-2 and TRBJ1-5, the complete variable domain is GAGVSQSPSNKVTEKGKDVELRCDPISGHTALYWYRQSLGQGLEFLIYFQGNSAPDKSGLPSDRFSAERTGGSVSTLTIQRTQQEDSAVYLCASSLADTSQHFGDGTRLSIL.

The chain is built from TRBV4-1 and TRBJ2-5; 12 bases match TRBD2. Germline loops: CDR1 MGHRA, CDR2 YSYEKL. The CDR3 contains 19 residues. V shed 3 bases, J shed 0 bases, and the junction held 11 bases outside the gene matches. The CDR3 bases are TGCGCCAGCAGCCAGGTGATGGGACTAGCGGGTGTGTACCAAGAGACCCAGTACTTC. As protein: CASSQVMGLAGVYQETQYF.

The chain joins TRBV19 to TRBJ2-3; possible D gene TRBD2, 6 bases. CDR1 and CDR2 from the germline V gene are LNHDA and SQIVND (reference sequence). The CDR3 is made up of 12 amino acids. With 8 bases removed from V and 2 bases from J, the gap between germline ends came to 8 bases. The CDR3 is CASGGYTDTQYF. Written as DNA, the CDR3 is TGTGCCAGTGGGGGGTACACAGATACGCAGTATTTT. The full variable domain, its missing parts supplied by reference TRBV19 and TRBJ2-3, is DGGITQSPKYLFRKEGQNVTLSCEQNLNHDAMYWYRQDPGQGLRLIYYSQIVNDFQKGDIAEGYSVSREKKESFPLTVTSAQKNPTAFYLCASGGYTDTQYFGPGTRLTVL.

V and J are TRBV6-6 and TRBJ1-1, with 8 bases aligning to TRBD1. This CDR3 is 14 amino acids long. In germline, CDR1 is MNHNY, CDR2 SVGAGI (reference sequence). V lost 5 bases, J lost 0 bases, and 2 bases stayed unmatched. The CDR3 here is CASSPGGMNTEAFF. The CDR3 DNA follows: TGTGCCAGCAGTCCAGGGGGCATGAACACTGAAGCTTTCTTT.

J is TRBJ1-6 and V is TRBV5-4; D possibly corresponds to TRBD1 (6 bases). Trimming took 4 bases from V and 7 from J, leaving 12 bases between them. The CDR3 spans 14 residues. From germline, CDR1 is SGHNT and CDR2 YYREEE (reference sequence). CDR3 nucleotides: TGTGCCAGCAGCCGGGACATGGGAAATTCACCCCTCCACTTT. It specifies CASSRDMGNSPLHF.

A few counts support this clone. This sequence joins TRBV7-9 and TRBJ2-7; 8 nucleotides agree with TRBD1. The germline gives CDR1 SEHNR, CDR2 FQNEAQ (reference sequence). This CDR3 has 15 amino acids. J gave up 3 bases and V 1 base, and 5 bases lay outside the gene matches. The CDR3 DNA sequence: TGTGCCAGCAGCTTAGTCGAGGGGACAGGCTACGAGCAGTACTTC. Protein sequence: CASSLVEGTGYEQYF.

This clone was seen just once. V is TRBV6-9 and J is TRBJ2-5; 8 nucleotides match TRBD1. The end of the DNA aligns better with TRBJ2-7, so the J call may be wrong. Germline CDR1 and CDR2: MNHGY and SVAAGI. The CDR3 sequence is 15 residues long. CDR3 DNA sequence: TGTGCCAGCAGGCAACCCAATCAACAGGGGGACGAGCAGTACTTC. Translating it yields CASRQPNQQGDEQYF.

This sequence joins TRBV5-8 and TRBJ1-2; 10 nucleotides line up with TRBD1. This CDR3 has 15 residues. V shed 2 bases and J 6 bases; nucleotides not matched to a gene: 7. Germline CDR1 and CDR2: SGHTS and YDEGEE. In DNA form, the CDR3 reads TGTGCCAGCAGCTTTGACGGACAGGGGGGAAATGGCTACACCTTC. Its translation is CASSFDGQGGNGYTF.

This clone appeared a few times. The rearrangement uses TRBV5-1 and TRBJ1-5, with a possible D match to TRBD1 (5 bases). The CDR3 length is 15 residues. The ends were cut back, 0 bases at V and 5 bases at J, with 12 bases in the middle. Germline V lookup: CDR1 SGHRS, CDR2 YFSETQ. The CDR3 DNA reads as TGCGCCAGCAGCTTGGAAGCAGGGAACCATCAGCCCCAGCATTTT. It yields the protein CASSLEAGNHQPQHF.

In this sample, this clone turned up once. The rearrangement joins TRBV6-5 to TRBJ1-5; D not certain. The germline V and J ends were trimmed by 10 bases and 5 bases, with 9 bases remaining between them. The length of the CDR3 is 11 residues. In germline, CDR1 is MNHEY, CDR2 SVGAGI. Here the CDR3 reads CATGPYQPQHF. CDR3 sequence (DNA): TGTGCCACCGGTCCTTATCAGCCCCAGCATTTT.

The gene calls are TRBV10-3 and TRBJ2-3; maybe TRBD1 (5 bases). The ends were cut back, 0 bases at V and 2 bases at J, with 15 bases in the middle. The CDR3 runs to 17 residues. The germline V gene encodes CDR1 ENHRY and CDR2 SYGVKD. The CDR3 nucleotides are TGTGCCATCAGTGAGTCGGAGACAGATCTTAACACAGATACGCAGTATTTT. It codes for CAISESETDLNTDTQYF.

V usage is TRBV7-2 and J usage is TRBJ1-2; 9 bases align to TRBD1. CDR1 is SGHTA, CDR2 FQGNSA, per germline. The ends lost 7 bases at V and 4 bases at J; junction bases unmatched: 7. The CDR3 is 14 amino acids. The CDR3 region has the DNA TGTGCCAGCAACGAACAGGGGGCCAGCTATGGCTACACCTTC. Translation gives CASNEQGASYGYTF.

This clone appeared a few times. The genes are TRBV2 and TRBJ2-6, with 8 bases identical to TRBD1. Trimming removed 6 bases from V and 4 bases from J; junction bases left unmatched: 5. Germline loops: CDR1 SNHLY, CDR2 FYNNEI. The CDR3 loop spans 15 amino acids. CDR3 protein: CASRRQGSGANVLTF. CDR3 DNA sequence: TGTGCCAGCAGGCGACAGGGGTCCGGGGCCAACGTCCTGACTTTC. Combining the CDR3 with reference TRBV2 and TRBJ2-6 gives the whole variable domain EPEVTQTPSHQVTQMGQEVILRCVPISNHLYFYWYRQILGQKVEFLVSFYNNEISEKSEIFDDQFSVERPDGSNFTLKIRSTKLEDSAMYFCASRRQGSGANVLTFGAGSRLTVL.

As regards this clone: Germline and junction disagree at one end, which may indicate a read error. The genes are TRBV7-9 and TRBJ1-1, with D uncertain. Germline CDR1 and CDR2: SEHNR and FQNEAQ (reference sequence). This CDR3 is built from 16 residues. CDR3 sequence: CSSSPLTTHAQSRAFF. CDR3 DNA sequence: TGTTCCAGCAGCCCCCTCACCACCCACGCCCAAAGCAGGGCTTTCTTT.

The gene calls are TRBV11-2 and TRBJ2-1, with 14 positions matching TRBD2. Germline CDR1 is SGHAT and CDR2 is FQNNGV. With 1 base clipped from V and 9 bases from J, the junction kept 5 bases outside the gene matches. The CDR3 sequence is 16 residues long. CDR3 in DNA: TGTGCCAGCAGCTTAGGGACTAGCGGGGGGCGGGTTGAGCAGTTCTTC. It is translated as CASSLGTSGGRVEQFF. The variable domain in full, completed from reference TRBV11-2 and TRBJ2-1, reads EAGVAQSPRYKIIEKRQSVAFWCNPISGHATLYWYQQILGQGPKLLIQFQNNGVVDDSQLPKDRFSAERLKGVDSTLKIQPAKLEDSAVYLCASSLGTSGGRVEQFFGPGTRLTVL.

This chain joins TRBV29-1 and TRBJ2-1; D remains unclear. From germline, CDR1 is SQVTM and CDR2 ANQGSEA. With 2 bases removed from V and 4 bases from J, the gap between germline ends came to 12 bases. The CDR3 length is 14 residues. CDR3 DNA: TGCAGCGTTGAACTTGGGCTTCGATACAATGAGCAGTTCTTC. Its protein is CSVELGLRYNEQFF.

Note on this clone: This CDR3 is also generated by other DNA sequences in the sample. This chain links TRBV5-4 with TRBJ1-4; D gene unclear. Germline lookup yields CDR1 SGHNT and CDR2 YYREEE (reference sequence). The ends were cut back, 0 bases at V and 0 bases at J, with 3 bases in the middle. The CDR3 loop spans 14 amino acids. The CDR3 protein is CASSLAATNEKLFF. DNA for the CDR3: TGTGCCAGCAGCTTGGCTGCAACTAATGAAAAACTGTTTTTT.

This clone was counted once. CDR3 region: CASSILMAGGPETQYF. The CDR3 DNA sequence: TGTGCCAGTAGTATCTTGATGGCGGGGGGGCCAGAGACCCAGTACTTC. V gene TRBV19 combines with J gene TRBJ2-5; 9 nucleotides align to TRBD2. Germline CDR1 is LNHDA and CDR2 is SQIVND (reference sequence). V was clipped by 3 bases and J by 4 bases; unmatched bases: 9. The CDR3 is 16 amino acids.

This chain connects TRBV23-1 to TRBJ2-1; the match to TRBD1 covers 7 bases. TRBV23-1 is an ORF, with its function uncertain. The CDR3 is 16 residues long. V lost 6 bases to trimming and J lost 5 bases; unmatched junction nucleotides: 13. CDR3 nucleotides: TGCGCCAGCAGCAACGGGACAGTTCTTATCGACAATGAGCAGTTCTTC. This sequence encodes CASSNGTVLIDNEQFF.

The chain links TRBV5-1 to TRBJ1-4; 11 nucleotides match TRBD1. CDR3 size: 16 residues. The V and J ends lost 4 bases and 7 bases, in that order; junction bases with no gene match: 9. Germline CDR1 reads SGHRS; CDR2 reads YFSETQ. In nucleotides, the CDR3 is TGCGCCAGCAGCCATACTGGACAGGGGGCGCTTGAAAAACTGTTTTTT. This codes for CASSHTGQGALEKLFF.

The chain couples TRBV9 to TRBJ2-2; D ambiguous. V lost 5 bases, J lost 8 bases, and 13 bases lay in between. The CDR3 contains 13 residues. The germline V gene has CDR1 SGDLS and CDR2 YYNGEE. The CDR3 is CASRPHFEGELFF. The CDR3 DNA follows: TGTGCCAGCAGGCCACATTTTGAAGGGGAGCTGTTTTTT.

This clone has just one count. The V call is TRBV11-3, the J call TRBJ2-3; D gene unclear. Per the germline V gene, CDR1 is SGHNT and CDR2 is YENEEA. This CDR3 has 15 amino acids. V lost 1 base, J lost 0 bases, and 8 bases lay in between. The chain's CDR3 is CASSLGAESTDTQYF. Here the CDR3 DNA reads TGTGCCAGCAGCTTAGGGGCAGAAAGCACAGATACGCAGTATTTT. The complete variable domain, with remaining parts taken from reference TRBV11-3 and TRBJ2-3, reads EAGVVQSPRYKIIEKKQPVAFWCNPISGHNTLYWYLQNLGQGPELLIRYENEEAVDDSQLPKDRFSAERLKGVDSTLKIQPAELGDSAVYLCASSLGAESTDTQYFGPGTRLTVL.

The chain employs TRBV7-6 and TRBJ2-7; 9 bases match TRBD1. Germline lookup yields CDR1 SGHVS and CDR2 FNYEAQ. V shed 4 bases and J 1 base; nucleotides not matched to a gene: 2. This CDR3 comprises 14 residues. The CDR3 bases are TGTGCCAGCAGCTGGGGACAGGGTTCCTACGAGCAGTACTTC. It is translated as CASSWGQGSYEQYF.